Shown below are 14 T cell receptor beta chains from a single sample sequenced in a study of cytomegalovirus exposure and HLA in healthy donors. This PCR relied on a set of 60 Vbeta primers and 13 Jbeta primers. The table came from immunoSEQ multiplex PCR; TCRdb's copy has only in-frame clones and leaves some out. The sample yields about 180,000 clones, 80% seen once. Sequences were obtained from PBMCs. All receptors derive from a woman aged 45-65 years in good health and CMV-seropositive.

This clone was seen just once. This sequence joins TRBV5-8 and TRBJ1-6; 11 bases are a match to TRBD1. J lost 8 bases, V lost 3 bases, and 4 bases had no gene match. The germline V gene has CDR1 SGHTS and CDR2 YDEGEE. The CDR3 sequence is 15 residues long. CDR3 loop: CASSYRDRGDSPLHF. CDR3 bases: TGTGCCAGCAGCTACCGGGACAGGGGGGATTCACCCCTCCACTTT.

The gene calls are TRBV15 and TRBJ2-5; a weak D match, TRBD2 (5 bases). The germline V gene has CDR1 LNHNV and CDR2 YYDKDF (reference sequence). Trimming removed 4 bases from V and 0 bases from J, with 21 bases in between. This CDR3 has 18 amino acids. In DNA form, the CDR3 reads TGTGCCACCAGCAAATTCGGCGCTATAGGGAGAAACCAAGAGACCCAGTACTTC. This encodes CATSKFGAIGRNQETQYF. The full variable domain, with the rest looked up from reference TRBV15 and TRBJ2-5, is DAMVIQNPRYQVTQFGKPVTLSCSQTLNHNVMYWYQQKSSQAPKLLFHYYDKDFNNEADTPDNFQSRRPNTSFCFLDIRSPGLGDTAMYLCATSKFGAIGRNQETQYFGPGTRLLVL.

As DNA, the CDR3 is TGTGCCAGCAGTGGACAGGGAGGCCCCTACGAGCAGTACTTC. This translates into CASSGQGGPYEQYF. V gene TRBV6-1 combines with J gene TRBJ2-7; a weak D match, TRBD1 (7 bases). The CDR3 contains 14 residues. Trimming left V 4 bases short and J 2 bases short, with 12 bases between. CDR1 MNHNS and CDR2 SASEGT come from the germline V gene.

CDR3 residues: CASSSRLSKPGGELFF. The CDR3 nucleotides are TGTGCCAGCAGCTCCCGCCTCTCCAAGCCGGGCGGGGAGCTGTTTTTT. This chain joins TRBV11-2 and TRBJ2-2; unclear D gene. The CDR3 has 16 residues. V shed 4 bases and J shed 7 bases, with 19 bases lying between them. Per the germline V gene, CDR1 is SGHAT and CDR2 is FQNNGV.

This clone was seen just once. The chain has TRBV7-2 and TRBJ2-6; 10 bases are a match to TRBD1. The trim removed 2 bases at V and 4 bases at J, leaving 8 bases unmatched. The CDR3 covers 18 residues. The V gene's germline CDR1 is SGHTA and CDR2 FQGNSA. CDR3 in amino acids: CASSLLPGQGSGANVLTF. CDR3 nucleotides: TGTGCCAGCAGCTTACTTCCGGGACAGGGGTCGGGGGCCAACGTCCTGACTTTC.

This sequence joins TRBV11-3 and TRBJ2-2, with TRBD1 as a possible D gene (5 bases). Germline CDR1 SGHNT, CDR2 YENEEA. This CDR3 contains 13 residues. Trimming took off 5 bases at V and 7 bases at J, with 11 bases between the two ends. The CDR3 sequence: CASSGRGHGELFF. DNA for the CDR3: TGTGCCAGCAGCGGAAGGGGCCACGGGGAGCTGTTTTTT.

The chain is built from TRBV7-2 and TRBJ1-2; a possible D gene is TRBD1 (6 bases). Trimming stripped 4 bases from V and 3 bases from J, with 15 bases between. The CDR3 totals 15 residues. Germline V gives CDR1 SGHTA, CDR2 FQGNSA. CDR3 loop: CASSSGQLGDYGYTF. CDR3 in DNA: TGTGCCAGCAGCTCCGGACAGCTTGGGGACTATGGCTACACCTTC.

J is TRBJ1-2 and V is TRBV6-6; 7 nucleotides match TRBD1. CDR3 size: 12 residues. Germline V gives CDR1 MNHNY, CDR2 SVGAGI (reference sequence). Losses at the gene ends were 5 bases for V and 14 bases for J; bases not matched to a gene: 11. For the CDR3, the DNA is TGTGCCAGCAGTCCCCTGGGACAGAATAGGACCTTC. It translates to CASSPLGQNRTF.

The CDR3 DNA reads as TGTGCCAGCAGTTTGAGGTACGACTTCCAAGAGACCCAGTACTTC. This codes for CASSLRYDFQETQYF. The chain combines TRBV28 with TRBJ2-5; D is unresolved. V was shortened by 3 bases and J by 1 base, with 12 bases between the two germline ends. Germline CDR1 is MDHEN and CDR2 is SYDVKM. The CDR3 covers 15 residues.

The chain employs TRBV7-9 and TRBJ1-1; D not resolved. Trimming cost V 5 bases and J 4 bases, with 17 bases left between them. Germline V CDR1 and CDR2: SEHNR, FQNEAQ (reference sequence). The CDR3 extends over 15 amino acids. In DNA form, the CDR3 reads TGTGCCAGCAGCCGAATAACGGGGAAGGGCACTGAAGCTTTCTTT. This codes for CASSRITGKGTEAFF.

This clone has just one count. This chain links TRBV7-2 with TRBJ2-1, with D maybe TRBD1 (6 bases). Germline lookup yields CDR1 SGHTA and CDR2 FQGNSA. The CDR3 consists of 16 residues. Trimming removed 6 bases from V and 2 bases from J, with 17 bases in between. The CDR3 region has the DNA TGTGCCAGCAGACCGCAGACAGGATCTACCTACAATGAGCAGTTCTTC. Its translation is CASRPQTGSTYNEQFF.

This chain uses TRBV28 with TRBJ1-5; weak D call: TRBD1 (5 bases). This CDR3 has 15 residues. Germline CDR1 reads MDHEN; CDR2 reads SYDVKM. Trimming left V 3 bases short and J 5 bases short, with 14 bases between. CDR3 protein: CASSFAGTGDQPQHF. As DNA, the CDR3 is TGTGCCAGCAGTTTTGCGGGTACGGGGGATCAGCCCCAGCATTTT. The full variable domain, its missing parts supplied by reference TRBV28 and TRBJ1-5, is DVKVTQSSRYLVKRTGEKVFLECVQDMDHENMFWYRQDPGLGLRLIYFSYDVKMKEKGDIPEGYSVSREKKERFSLILESASTNQTSMYLCASSFAGTGDQPQHFGDGTRLSIL.

This clone was seen just once. The chain combines TRBV7-2 with TRBJ1-1, with D perhaps TRBD1 (5 bases). The CDR3 sequence is 14 residues long. CDR1 SGHTA and CDR2 FQGNSA come from the germline V gene. Trimming stripped 2 bases from V and 7 bases from J, with 14 bases between. The CDR3 loop is CASSLPGTALEAFF. CDR3 nucleotide sequence: TGTGCCAGCAGCTTACCGGGGACTGCGCTTGAAGCTTTCTTT.

The CDR3 reads CSVLPITPGQGNEKLFF. In DNA form, the CDR3 reads TGCAGCGTTCTTCCAATTACGCCGGGACAGGGAAATGAAAAACTGTTTTTT. The chain recombines TRBV29-1 with TRBJ1-4, with 9 bases aligning to TRBD1. Trimming removed 5 bases from V and 5 bases from J; junction bases left unmatched: 15. CDR1 SQVTM and CDR2 ANQGSEA come from the germline V gene. This CDR3 comprises 17 residues.